This T cell receptor beta chain appears in the sequencing data of a study of cytomegalovirus exposure and HLA in healthy donors. 60 Vbeta and 13 Jbeta primers were used in PCR. TCRdb keeps only in-frame clones here, not all; method: immunoSEQ multiplex PCR. The sample includes some 170,000 clones, around four fifths of them seen just once. On this clone: Its antigen is unidentified. At the DNA level, this CDR3 is encoded by other sequences in the same sample as well.

Study observations and caveats: Both high specificity and high sensitivity reportedly marked the classifier's diagnosis of cytomegalovirus status. When analyzed later, the rates of TCR association showed variation by HLA locus, with DRB1 the most and HLA-C the fewest. One variant, a missense change in DCLRE1C, was linked in a later analysis to TCR beta V- and J-gene trimming.

Losses at the gene ends were 8 bases for V and 3 bases for J; bases not matched to a gene: 10. The CDR3 is 16 residues long. Germline V lookup: CDR1 MGHDK, CDR2 SYGVNS. The TCR sequence derives from a man younger than 35 in good health and CMV-seropositive. The sequencing sample was made of PBMCs. The chain links TRBV25-1 to TRBJ2-7; 13 positions match TRBD2. The CDR3 coding sequence is TGTGCCAGCTCCGGGACTAGCGGGAACGACCTCTACGAGCAGTACTTC. Translating it yields CASSGTSGNDLYEQYF.